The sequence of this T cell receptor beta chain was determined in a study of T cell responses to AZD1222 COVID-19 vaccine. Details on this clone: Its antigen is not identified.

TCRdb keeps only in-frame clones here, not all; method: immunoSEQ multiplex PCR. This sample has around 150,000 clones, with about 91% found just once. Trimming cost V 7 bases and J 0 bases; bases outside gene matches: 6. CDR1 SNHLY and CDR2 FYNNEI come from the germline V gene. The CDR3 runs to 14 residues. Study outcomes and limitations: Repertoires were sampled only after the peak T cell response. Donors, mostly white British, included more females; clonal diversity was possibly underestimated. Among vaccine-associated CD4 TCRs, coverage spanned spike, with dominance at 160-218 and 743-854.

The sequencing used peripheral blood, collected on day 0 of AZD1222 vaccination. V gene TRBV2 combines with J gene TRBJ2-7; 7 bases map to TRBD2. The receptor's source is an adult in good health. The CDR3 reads CASMLAESSYEQYF. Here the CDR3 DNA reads TGTGCCAGCATGCTAGCGGAGAGCTCCTACGAGCAGTACTTC.